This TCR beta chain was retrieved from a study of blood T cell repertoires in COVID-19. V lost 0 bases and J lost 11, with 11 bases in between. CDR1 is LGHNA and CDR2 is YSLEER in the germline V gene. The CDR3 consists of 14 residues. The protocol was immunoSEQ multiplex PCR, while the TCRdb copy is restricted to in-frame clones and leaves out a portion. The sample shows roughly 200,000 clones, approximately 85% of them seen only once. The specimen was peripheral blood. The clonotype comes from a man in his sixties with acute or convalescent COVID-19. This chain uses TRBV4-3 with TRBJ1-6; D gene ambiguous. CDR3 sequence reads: CASSQDAQLTPLHF. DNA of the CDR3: TGCGCCAGCAGCCAAGATGCACAGTTGACACCCCTCCACTTT.